These 29 T cell receptor beta chains originate from one sample sequenced in a study of cytomegalovirus exposure and HLA in healthy donors. This PCR relied on a set of 60 Vbeta primers and 13 Jbeta primers. TCRdb's table, derived via immunoSEQ multiplex PCR, lists solely in-frame clones and lacks some. In the table there are some 150,000 clones, about 80% of which are singletons. Sequenced input: PBMCs. The receptors come from a man aged 30-40 years in good health and CMV-seropositive.

V usage is TRBV7-9 and J usage is TRBJ2-7; D gene ambiguous. CDR3 size: 11 residues. CDR1 SEHNR and CDR2 FQNEAQ come from the germline V gene (reference sequence). The V end lost 7 bases, the J end lost 0 bases, and 4 bases lay between the germline ends. CDR3: CASTSSYEQYF. The CDR3 nucleotides are TGTGCCAGCACCAGCTCCTACGAGCAGTACTTC.

This clone occurred a few times. V usage is TRBV29-1 and J usage is TRBJ2-1; 11 bases are a match to TRBD2. The CDR3 is 16 amino acids. The J segment lost 4 bases and the V segment lost 4 bases, leaving 9 bases of the junction unmatched. Germline-derived CDR1 and CDR2 are SQVTM and ANQGSEA. The CDR3 reads CSVAGPTSGVYNEQFF. CDR3 nucleotides: TGCAGCGTTGCGGGCCCGACTAGCGGGGTTTACAATGAGCAGTTCTTC.

The rearrangement links TRBV6-5 to TRBJ2-7, with D possibly being TRBD1 (6 bases). Germline V gene lookup returns CDR1 MNHEY and CDR2 SVGAGI. The CDR3 is 15 residues long. Trimming left V 6 bases short and J 0 bases short, with 15 bases between. The CDR3 region is CASSLGQPRSYEQYF. In nucleotides, the CDR3 is TGTGCCAGCAGCTTAGGACAGCCCCGCTCCTACGAGCAGTACTTC.

The CDR3, as DNA: TGCGCCAGCAGCAATCGGGAAAAACTGTTTTTT. Its translation is CASSNREKLFF. The chain employs TRBV4-1 and TRBJ1-4; D remains unclear. V shed 5 bases and J shed 8 bases, with 6 bases lying between them. The CDR3 sequence is 11 residues long. Germline-derived CDR1 and CDR2 are MGHRA and YSYEKL.

V is TRBV7-2 and J is TRBJ1-1, with D unresolved. The CDR3 consists of 12 residues. Germline CDR1 reads SGHTA; CDR2 reads FQGNSA. V shed 7 bases and J shed 0 bases, with 6 bases lying between them. The CDR3 sequence is CASTPVNTEAFF. In DNA form, the CDR3 reads TGTGCCAGCACCCCGGTGAACACTGAAGCTTTCTTT.

This rearrangement joins TRBV18 to TRBJ1-5; 8 bases are shared with TRBD1. The CDR3 is made up of 14 amino acids. Germline-derived CDR1 and CDR2 are KGHSH and LQKENI. J was trimmed by 7 bases and V by 4 bases; bases with no gene match: 6. In DNA, the CDR3 is TGTGCCAGCTCACTACTCGACAGGGGCCAGCCCCAGCATTTT. It encodes CASSLLDRGQPQHF.

V gene TRBV5-4 combines with J gene TRBJ2-5, with 10 nucleotides matching TRBD2. There are 16 residues in the CDR3. Per the germline V gene, CDR1 is SGHNT and CDR2 is YYREEE (reference sequence). The V segment lost 2 bases and the J segment 0 bases; nucleotides outside the gene matches: 4. The CDR3: CASSFRLAGNQETQYF. The CDR3 coding sequence is TGTGCCAGCAGCTTTAGACTAGCGGGTAACCAAGAGACCCAGTACTTC.

The rearrangement joins TRBV10-2 to TRBJ2-5; 7 nucleotides line up with TRBD1. Near its end, the DNA agrees better with TRBJ2-7, so the J call may be wrong. The CDR3 extends over 15 amino acids. Germline V gene lookup returns CDR1 WSHSY and CDR2 SAAADI. CDR3 region: CASSVSRQGPYEQYF. The CDR3 coding sequence is TGCGCCAGCAGTGTTTCGAGACAGGGACCCTACGAGCAGTACTTC.

The chain recombines TRBV4-2 with TRBJ1-2; D is possibly TRBD1 (5 bases). Trimming removed 0 bases from V and 1 base from J, with 9 bases in between. CDR1 and CDR2 (germline): LGHNA, YNFKEQ. This CDR3 has 15 residues. The CDR3 reads CASSQDKTVNYGYTF. DNA for the CDR3: TGTGCCAGCAGCCAAGATAAGACAGTTAACTATGGCTACACCTTC.

In this sample, this clone turned up a few times. The J gene is TRBJ2-5, the V gene TRBV7-6, with 12 positions matching TRBD2. The CDR3 loop spans 16 amino acids. Germline assignment: CDR1 SGHVS and CDR2 FNYEAQ. V lost 4 bases, J lost 5 bases, and 8 bases stayed unmatched. CDR3 residues: CASSSSSGRAGETQYF. The CDR3 nucleotides read TGTGCCAGCAGCTCCTCTAGCGGGAGGGCCGGGGAGACCCAGTACTTC.

This clone came up a few times. This chain joins TRBV4-3 and TRBJ2-4, with 9 bases fitting TRBD2. V was clipped by 3 bases and J by 3 bases; unmatched bases: 3. The CDR3 is 15 amino acids. The V gene's germline CDR1 is LGHNA and CDR2 YSLEER. This CDR3 reads CASSQVAGVKNIQYF. The CDR3 bases are TGCGCCAGCAGCCAGGTAGCGGGGGTCAAAAACATTCAGTACTTC.

The chain carries TRBV19 and TRBJ1-4, with D unresolved. Germline values: CDR1 LNHDA, CDR2 SQIVND (reference sequence). The V and J ends lost 5 bases and 6 bases respectively, with 7 bases between them. This CDR3 contains 12 residues. The DNA for the CDR3 is TGTGCCAGTAGTTTCATTGATGAAAAACTGTTTTTT. Its translation is CASSFIDEKLFF.

This clone was recorded a few times. The V gene is TRBV4-3, the J gene TRBJ2-1; possible D gene TRBD1, 6 bases. The CDR3 covers 15 residues. Per germline, CDR1 LGHNA and CDR2 YSLEER. V lost 0 bases to trimming and J lost 3 bases, with 9 bases between them. CDR3 bases: TGCGCCAGCAGCCAAGACAGGGGCGGCTACAATGAGCAGTTCTTC. Protein sequence: CASSQDRGGYNEQFF.

V usage is TRBV7-2 and J usage is TRBJ2-1; TRBD1 agrees at 9 bases. CDR1 and CDR2 from the germline V gene are SGHTA and FQGNSA. Trimming at V came to 5 bases and at J to 7 bases, leaving 9 bases not matched to a gene. This CDR3 has 15 amino acids. This CDR3 is CASSPQGAGRNEQFF. The CDR3 DNA reads TGTGCCAGCAGCCCACAGGGGGCGGGGAGGAATGAGCAGTTCTTC.

The rearrangement links TRBV7-2 to TRBJ2-5; D is unresolved. The end of the DNA aligns better with TRBJ2-7, so the J call may be wrong. Germline-derived CDR1 and CDR2 are SGHTA and FQGNSA. This CDR3 has 14 amino acids. The CDR3 DNA is TGTGCCAGCAGCCCCCGGAGAAATTCCTACGAGCAGTACTTC. This translates into CASSPRRNSYEQYF.

This clone turned up a few times. The genes are TRBV6-1 and TRBJ1-6; 7 positions agree with TRBD1. Trimming cost V 6 bases and J 10 bases; bases outside gene matches: 9. The CDR3 is 14 residues long. Germline V gene sequence: CDR1 MNHNS, CDR2 SASEGT. The CDR3 nucleotides read TGTGCCAGCAGATCAGGGGGAGATTGGTCACCCCTCCACTTT. Encoded protein: CASRSGGDWSPLHF.

The table lists this clone with a count of one. V usage is TRBV29-1 and J usage is TRBJ1-1; 11 bases match TRBD1. V was clipped by 6 bases and J by 5 bases; unmatched bases: 2. Germline lookup yields CDR1 SQVTM and CDR2 ANQGSEA. The CDR3 is 12 residues long. The DNA for the CDR3 is TGCAGCGTGGACAGGGGGCGAACTGAAGCTTTCTTT. Translation: CSVDRGRTEAFF. The full variable domain, in which reference TRBV29-1 and TRBJ1-1 provide the parts outside the CDR3, is SAVISQKPSRDICQRGTSLTIQCQVDSQVTMMFWYRQQPGQSLTLIATANQGSEATYESGFVIDKFPISRPNLTFSTLTVSNMSPEDSSIYLCSVDRGRTEAFFGQGTRLTVV.

CDR3: CASSLVAGGTDTQYF. The CDR3 DNA follows: TGTGCCAGCAGCTTGGTAGCGGGAGGCACAGATACGCAGTATTTT. V is TRBV5-5 and J is TRBJ2-3, with TRBD2 matching over 9 bases. J lost 1 base, V lost 0 bases, and 0 bases had no gene match. The CDR3 is 15 residues long. Germline V gives CDR1 SGHKS, CDR2 YYEKEE (reference sequence).

This chain connects TRBV28 to TRBJ2-7, with 7 bases identical to TRBD1. The germline V gene encodes CDR1 MDHEN and CDR2 SYDVKM. With 3 bases clipped from V and 1 base from J, the junction kept 6 bases outside the gene matches. The CDR3 is 15 residues long. CDR3 in amino acids: CASSLTGYGSYEQYF. The CDR3 DNA is TGTGCCAGCAGTTTGACAGGGTATGGATCCTACGAGCAGTACTTC.

J is TRBJ1-1 and V is TRBV30; weak D call: TRBD1 (5 bases). Germline V gene sequence: CDR1 GTSNPN, CDR2 SVGIG (reference sequence). This CDR3 spans 14 amino acids. The germline V and J ends were trimmed by 0 bases and 2 bases, with 10 bases remaining between them. The CDR3 spells CAWSVGQGNTEAFF. CDR3 sequence (DNA): TGTGCCTGGAGTGTAGGGCAGGGAAACACTGAAGCTTTCTTT.

This chain joins TRBV6-5 and TRBJ2-1; D may be TRBD1 (6 bases). This CDR3 spans 15 amino acids. From germline, CDR1 is MNHEY and CDR2 SVGAGI. V was trimmed by 5 bases and J by 0 bases, leaving 11 bases between them. CDR3 protein: CASSPDRNSYNEQFF. CDR3 DNA: TGTGCCAGCAGTCCTGACAGGAACTCCTACAATGAGCAGTTCTTC.

The chain uses TRBV5-1 and TRBJ2-1; 14 bases fit TRBD2. Germline CDR1 and CDR2: SGHRS and YFSETQ. The CDR3 contains 18 residues. Trimming at V came to 1 base and at J to 4 bases, leaving 7 bases not matched to a gene. CDR3 amino acids: CASSLLGLAGVQYNEQFF. As DNA, the CDR3 is TGCGCCAGCAGCTTGTTGGGACTAGCGGGAGTTCAATACAATGAGCAGTTCTTC.

The rearrangement uses TRBV5-1 and TRBJ2-5; a possible D gene is TRBD2 (6 bases). This CDR3 has 13 residues. The V gene's germline CDR1 is SGHRS and CDR2 YFSETQ. The V end was cut by 0 bases, the J end by 4 bases, with 7 bases between. CDR3 region: CASSLVGRETQYF. The CDR3 nucleotides read TGCGCCAGCAGCTTGGTCGGGAGAGAGACCCAGTACTTC.

Here the CDR3 DNA reads TGTGCCAGCGGGACTAGCGGCTCCTACAATGAGCAGTTCTTC. Its protein product is CASGTSGSYNEQFF. This chain uses TRBV6-1 with TRBJ2-1; 11 positions match TRBD2. Germline values: CDR1 MNHNS, CDR2 SASEGT. V was clipped by 8 bases and J by 0 bases; unmatched bases: 0. The CDR3 loop spans 14 amino acids.

Concerning this clone: Other DNA sequences from this sample encode an identical CDR3 as well. This sequence joins TRBV4-3 and TRBJ1-1; no clear D gene. Germline loops: CDR1 LGHNA, CDR2 YSLEER. V dropped 2 bases and J dropped 1 base, with 5 bases sitting between them. This CDR3 comprises 13 residues. CDR3 nucleotides: TGCGCCAGCAGCCAATCCGGGAACACTGAAGCTTTCTTT. Amino acids: CASSQSGNTEAFF.

The CDR3: CASSLQGARNGKNIQYF. The CDR3 nucleotides read TGTGCCAGCAGTTTACAGGGGGCACGGAATGGCAAAAACATTCAGTACTTC. The chain combines TRBV28 with TRBJ2-4; 8 bases line up with TRBD1. Germline V lookup: CDR1 MDHEN, CDR2 SYDVKM. With V trimmed by 2 bases and J by 3 bases, 9 bases remained unmatched. The CDR3 extends over 17 amino acids. Full variable domain (outside the CDR3, taken from reference TRBV28 and TRBJ2-4): DVKVTQSSRYLVKRTGEKVFLECVQDMDHENMFWYRQDPGLGLRLIYFSYDVKMKEKGDIPEGYSVSREKKERFSLILESASTNQTSMYLCASSLQGARNGKNIQYFGAGTRLSVL.

CDR3 amino acids: CATRWTVATGELFF. The CDR3 nucleotides read TGCGCCACACGTTGGACAGTAGCCACCGGGGAGCTGTTTTTT. The chain recombines TRBV5-1 with TRBJ2-2; maybe TRBD1 (6 bases). CDR3 length: 14 residues. The V end lost 9 bases, the J end lost 4 bases, and 16 bases lay between the germline ends. Germline lookup yields CDR1 SGHRS and CDR2 YFSETQ. The whole variable domain, filled in from reference TRBV5-1 and TRBJ2-2, reads KAGVTQTPRYLIKTRGQQVTLSCSPISGHRSVSWYQQTPGQGLQFLFEYFSETQRNKGNFPGRFSGRQFSNSRSEMNVSTLELGDSALYLCATRWTVATGELFFGEGSRLTVL.

The chain carries TRBV13 and TRBJ2-3, with 7 bases that match TRBD2. V lost 4 bases to trimming and J lost 6 bases; unmatched junction nucleotides: 7. The V gene's germline CDR1 is PRHDT and CDR2 FYEKMQ (reference sequence). The CDR3 has 14 residues. The CDR3: CASSSPGEGDTQYF. CDR3 coding DNA: TGTGCCAGCAGCTCCCCTGGGGAGGGGGATACGCAGTATTTT. Based on the CDR3 plus reference TRBV13 and TRBJ2-3, the full variable domain is AAGVIQSPRHLIKEKRETATLKCYPIPRHDTVYWYQQGPGQDPQFLISFYEKMQSDKGSIPDRFSAQQFSDYHSELNMSSLELGDSALYFCASSSPGEGDTQYFGPGTRLTVL.

The sample holds a few counts of this clone. As DNA, the CDR3 is TGCGCCAGCAGCTTGGGGACAGGGCTGGAGGAGCAGTACTTC. It specifies CASSLGTGLEEQYF. The chain employs TRBV5-1 and TRBJ2-7; 8 nucleotides align to TRBD1. V shed 0 bases, J shed 7 bases, and the junction held 6 bases outside the gene matches. CDR1 is SGHRS, CDR2 YFSETQ, per germline. The CDR3 consists of 14 residues.